A single sample is the source of the 14 T cell receptor beta chains below, sequenced in a study of CD8 T cells in ankylosing spondylitis. Findings and caveats of the study: Ankylosing spondylitis blood appeared to be characterized by a TCR beta motif of under ten highly homologous variants.

Via MiXCR, TCRdb re-called the 5' RACE reads, giving one row per CDR3 protein. The sample carries a few hundred thousand distinct CDR3 sequences, more than 9.5% recorded once. The antigens for these receptors are not known. Source material: blood, either unsorted or a sorted T cell fraction (not recorded which). Every receptor here comes from a male donor with ankylosing spondylitis.

This clonotype appeared many times. This chain joins TRBV7-9 and TRBJ2-1; D gene uncertain. The germline V gene encodes CDR1 SEHNR and CDR2 FQNEAQ (reference sequence). Trimming removed 1 base from V and 3 bases from J, with 10 bases in between. This CDR3 contains 15 residues. CDR3 amino acids: CASSLGPSYYNEQFF. The CDR3 region has the DNA TGTGCCAGCAGCTTAGGCCCCTCCTACTACAATGAGCAGTTCTTC.

At least ten counts were recorded for this clonotype. This rearrangement joins TRBV20-1 to TRBJ1-1, with TRBD1 as a possible D gene (5 bases). The germline V gene encodes CDR1 DFQATT and CDR2 SNEGSKA (reference sequence). This CDR3 spans 13 amino acids. Trimming took off 3 bases at V and 2 bases at J, with 10 bases between the two ends. CDR3 amino acids: CSASRDFNTEAFF. The CDR3 DNA follows: TGCAGTGCTAGTCGGGACTTCAACACTGAAGCTTTCTTT.

The rearrangement uses TRBV24-1 and TRBJ1-2, with 7 bases aligning to TRBD1. This CDR3 contains 15 residues. Germline V gene lookup returns CDR1 KGHDR and CDR2 SFDVKD. V dropped 3 bases and J dropped 8; count of bases not matched to a gene: 11. CDR3 sequence (DNA): TGTGCCACCAGTGATGCCCGACAGGGTTTTCCGGGCTACACCTTC. This gives the protein CATSDARQGFPGYTF.

This clonotype was observed a handful of times. The rearrangement joins TRBV5-1 to TRBJ1-2, with no clear D. The CDR3 has 13 amino acids. Germline CDR1 and CDR2: SGHRS and YFSETQ. Trimming took 4 bases from V and 2 from J, leaving 9 bases between them. This CDR3 reads CASSPSVNYGYTF. In DNA, the CDR3 is TGCGCCAGCAGCCCCTCCGTCAACTATGGCTACACCTTC.

Only a few counts were recorded for this clonotype. The V call is TRBV12-3 or TRBV12-4, the J call TRBJ2-3, with D maybe TRBD2 (5 bases). The CDR3 contains 13 residues. Trimming took 4 bases from V and 2 from J, leaving 7 bases between them. CDR3 region: CASSSRATDTQYF. CDR3 bases: TGTGCCAGCAGTTCGCGGGCCACAGATACGCAGTATTTT.

This clonotype was observed a few times. The gene calls are TRBV3-1 and TRBJ1-1; D is unclear. Germline values: CDR1 LGHDT, CDR2 YNNKEL (reference sequence). The CDR3 covers 15 residues. V was cut by 1 base and J by 1 base, with 10 bases left in between. CDR3 sequence (DNA): TGTGCCAGCAGCCAAGGGGTGGTGTGGAACACTGAAGCTTTCTTT. The encoded protein is CASSQGVVWNTEAFF.

The genes are TRBV12-3 or TRBV12-4 and TRBJ1-4; 9 nucleotides agree with TRBD1. V dropped 8 bases and J dropped 8; count of bases not matched to a gene: 9. The CDR3 consists of 14 residues. The CDR3 spells CASSEGQGWEKLFF. The CDR3 bases are TGTGCCAGCTCCGAGGGACAGGGTTGGGAAAAACTGTTTTTT.

The chain has TRBV27 and TRBJ2-5; weak D call: TRBD1 (5 bases). CDR1 MNHEY and CDR2 SMNVEV come from the germline V gene (reference sequence). This CDR3 spans 14 amino acids. V lost 1 base, J lost 3 bases, and 9 bases lay in between. The CDR3 is CASSLLGREETQYF. CDR3 sequence (DNA): TGTGCCAGCAGTTTATTAGGCAGGGAAGAGACCCAGTACTTC.

This clonotype was detected a few times. CDR3 in amino acids: CSATDTSYEQYF. The CDR3 nucleotides are TGCAGTGCAACCGACACCAGCTACGAGCAGTACTTC. The V and J genes are TRBV20-1 and TRBJ2-7, with unresolved D. Germline CDR1 reads DFQATT; CDR2 reads SNEGSKA (reference sequence). CDR3 length: 12 amino acids. With 6 bases removed from V and 3 bases from J, the gap between germline ends came to 12 bases.

This chain links TRBV30 with TRBJ2-2; 7 positions agree with TRBD1. V gave up 4 bases and J gave up 1 base; unmatched junction bases: 9. The CDR3 sequence is 16 residues long. Germline V gene lookup returns CDR1 GTSNPN and CDR2 SVGIG (reference sequence). The CDR3 reads CAWKAYRDRNTGELFF. The CDR3 nucleotides are TGTGCCTGGAAAGCGTACCGGGACAGGAACACCGGGGAGCTGTTTTTT.

The CDR3 loop is CASLRRTSSGELFF. The CDR3 coding sequence is TGTGCCAGCTTAAGGAGAACTTCAAGCGGGGAGCTGTTTTTT. This chain links TRBV2 with TRBJ2-2, with D hard to call. Trimming took 8 bases from V and 7 from J, leaving 17 bases between them. The CDR3 covers 14 residues. Germline CDR1 is SNHLY and CDR2 is FYNNEI.

This clonotype has a handful of counts. This chain uses TRBV24-1 with TRBJ1-2; the D gene is possibly TRBD1 (6 bases). CDR3 length: 15 residues. V was trimmed by 1 base and J by 4 bases, leaving 12 bases between them. Germline loops: CDR1 KGHDR, CDR2 SFDVKD. CDR3 amino acids: CATSDFRGRIYGYTF. The DNA of the CDR3 is TGTGCCACCAGTGATTTCAGGGGTCGAATCTATGGCTACACCTTC.

The rearrangement uses TRBV3-1 and TRBJ2-1; TRBD2 matches 11 bases. The CDR3 runs 18 residues. Germline assignment: CDR1 LGHDT and CDR2 YNNKEL (reference sequence). The V and J ends lost 4 bases and 4 bases, in that order; junction bases with no gene match: 12. The CDR3 bases are TGTGCCAGCAGCCGGCGAAGGGGGCTAGCGGGAGGTTACAATGAGCAGTTCTTC. This gives the protein CASSRRRGLAGGYNEQFF.

This clonotype is judged medium-sized. V is TRBV11-2 and J is TRBJ2-1; D possibly uses TRBD1 or TRBD2 (5 bases each). Looked up from germline, CDR1 is SGHAT and CDR2 is FQNNGV. CDR3 size: 15 residues. V lost 0 bases and J 8 bases, leaving 14 bases between the germline ends. The CDR3 protein is CASSLESREMDEQFF. The CDR3 DNA sequence: TGTGCCAGCAGCTTAGAGAGCAGGGAGATGGATGAGCAGTTCTTC. Filled out from reference TRBV11-2 and TRBJ2-1, the complete variable domain reads EAGVAQSPRYKIIEKRQSVAFWCNPISGHATLYWYQQILGQGPKLLIQFQNNGVVDDSQLPKDRFSAERLKGVDSTLKIQPAKLEDSAVYLCASSLESREMDEQFFGPGTRLTVL.